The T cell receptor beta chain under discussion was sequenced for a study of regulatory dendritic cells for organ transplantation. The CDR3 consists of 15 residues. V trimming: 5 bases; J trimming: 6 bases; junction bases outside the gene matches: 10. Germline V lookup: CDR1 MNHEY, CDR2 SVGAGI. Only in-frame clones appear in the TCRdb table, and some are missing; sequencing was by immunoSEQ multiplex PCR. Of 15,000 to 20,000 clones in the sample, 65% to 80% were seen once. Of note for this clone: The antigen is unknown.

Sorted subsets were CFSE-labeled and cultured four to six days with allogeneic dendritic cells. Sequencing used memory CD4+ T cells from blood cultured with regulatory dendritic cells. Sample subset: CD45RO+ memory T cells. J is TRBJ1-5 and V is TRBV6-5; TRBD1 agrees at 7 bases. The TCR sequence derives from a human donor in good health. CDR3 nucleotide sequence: TGTGCCAGCAGTAAGACCACAGGGGTGGTTCAGCCCCAGCATTTT. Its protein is CASSKTTGVVQPQHF.